This is a list of T cell receptor beta chains from one sample in a study of beta chain features in type 1 diabetes. Repertoires were generated with immunoSEQ multiplex PCR, while TCRdb's copy carries only in-frame clones and drops some. The sample yields 150,000 or so clones, nearly 9.5% seen once. The sample consisted of central memory CD4+ T cells from blood. Receptors originate from a man aged 18 to 30 in good health. CDR3s include the opening cysteine and the closing phenylalanine or tryptophan. Each record gives: V gene, J gene, D gene, clone size, CDR3 protein, CDR3 DNA. The D gene is left open where the match is weak. Clone size is not always given. Where it is, it says once, few, many or a class for expanded clones.

TRBV5-4	TRBJ1-2	TRBD1	few	CASSPYTGDYGYTF	TGTGCCAGCAGCCCATATACAGGGGATTATGGCTACACCTTC
TRBV29-1	TRBJ1-5	-	many	CSVREGGDQPQHF	TGCAGCGTTCGCGAGGGTGGGGATCAGCCCCAGCATTTT
TRBV4-1	TRBJ1-1	TRBD1	-	CASSLRTGENTEAFF	TGCGCCAGCAGCCTTAGAACAGGGGAGAACACTGAAGCTTTCTTT
TRBV5-4	TRBJ2-1	TRBD2	-	CASSRSGGTSYNEQFF	TGTGCCAGCAGCCGTAGCGGGGGGACTTCCTACAATGAGCAGTTCTTC
TRBV19	TRBJ2-6	-	few	CASINPSSGANVLTF	TGTGCCAGTATTAACCCCAGCTCTGGGGCCAACGTCCTGACTTTC
TRBV6-1	TRBJ1-2	TRBD1	-	CASSEALGQGNYGYTF	TGTGCCAGCAGTGAAGCGTTGGGACAGGGGAACTATGGCTACACCTTC
TRBV19	TRBJ2-1	TRBD1	-	CASSRETGLMQFF	TGTGCCAGTAGTAGAGAGACAGGGTTGATGCAGTTCTTC
TRBV4-1	TRBJ2-3	TRBD1	few	CASSQGGQGTDTQYF	TGCGCCAGCAGCCAGGGTGGACAGGGGACAGATACGCAGTATTTT
TRBV7-2	TRBJ2-3	-	few	CASSPGSATDTQYF	TGTGCCAGCAGCCCGGGTTCGGCCACAGATACGCAGTATTTT
TRBV29-1	TRBJ2-7	-	-	CSVEDWGQGGEQYF	TGCAGCGTTGAAGATTGGGGTCAGGGTGGAGAGCAGTACTTC
TRBV7-9	TRBJ2-7	-	-	CASSLSGSPGQYF	TGTGCCAGCAGCTTATCAGGGTCGCCGGGGCAGTACTTC
TRBV7-2	TRBJ1-3	-	few	CASSLMRPDSGNTIYF	TGTGCCAGCAGCTTGATGCGGCCCGATTCTGGAAACACCATATATTTT
TRBV11-1	TRBJ2-3	-	-	CASRLRGADTQYF	TGTGCCAGCAGACTACGCGGGGCGGATACGCAGTATTTT
TRBV11-2	TRBJ1-3	-	-	CASSLVNVGGSGNTIYF	TGTGCCAGCAGCTTAGTTAACGTCGGAGGCTCTGGAAACACCATATATTTT
TRBV6-5	TRBJ2-1	TRBD2	few	CATQSAGGNEQFF	TGTGCCACTCAGAGCGCGGGGGGGAATGAGCAGTTCTTC
TRBV7-2	TRBJ2-1	TRBD2	-	CASSLLERGLVDEQFF	TGTGCCAGCAGCTTATTGGAGCGGGGGTTGGTCGATGAGCAGTTCTTC
TRBV7-3	TRBJ1-4	-	-	CASSPAGIPTNEKLFF	TGTGCCAGCAGCCCGGCCGGGATCCCAACTAATGAAAAACTGTTTTTT